This T cell receptor (beta chain) was profiled in a study of cytomegalovirus exposure and HLA in healthy donors. General observations from the study: In an earlier analysis, about 87% or about 30%: the productive usage of most TCR beta V segments.

Turning to this clone: Its specificity is unknown.

Primers: 60 Vbeta forward and 13 Jbeta reverse. Sequencing was performed with immunoSEQ multiplex PCR; in TCRdb, only in-frame clones are kept and a portion is missing. Recorded here are some 76,000 clones; the top ten clones represent 2% to 3%. Germline CDR1 and CDR2: LGHNA and YNFKEQ. Trimming removed 0 bases from V and 4 bases from J, with 7 bases in between. This CDR3 is built from 14 residues. V and J are TRBV4-2 and TRBJ2-1, with D hard to call. The source material was PBMCs. The TCR comes from a female donor in good health and CMV-seropositive. The CDR3 region has the DNA TGTGCCAGCAGCCAAGATTTACTTTACAATGAGCAGTTCTTC. Amino acids: CASSQDLLYNEQFF.